This TCR beta chain was identified in a study of identical twins. TCRdb itself ran the 5' RACE reads through MiXCR, one entry per CDR3 protein. The sample includes 450,000 or so distinct CDR3 sequences, 11% to 15% of them seen just once. The table lists this clonotype with a few counts. The antigen is unknown. Germline V gene data show CDR1 as SQVTM and CDR2 as ANQGSEA. The V end lost 6 bases, the J end lost 0 bases, and 14 bases lay between the germline ends. The CDR3 totals 14 residues. Broader study findings: Some out-of-frame alpha sequences were shared by twins, and these showed excess low generation probability. Where beta out-of-frame sequences were concerned, excess twin sharing was weaker.

The sample was also linked to a second study, of yellow fever vaccine responses in identical twins.

The genes are TRBV29-1 and TRBJ1-2; weak D call: TRBD1 (5 bases). Sequenced sample: CD4+ T cells sorted from blood. The receptor comes from a woman younger than 35 in good health. The CDR3 DNA sequence: TGCAGCGTAGGACAAGGTCGGACTAACTATGGCTACACCTTC. It is translated as CSVGQGRTNYGYTF.